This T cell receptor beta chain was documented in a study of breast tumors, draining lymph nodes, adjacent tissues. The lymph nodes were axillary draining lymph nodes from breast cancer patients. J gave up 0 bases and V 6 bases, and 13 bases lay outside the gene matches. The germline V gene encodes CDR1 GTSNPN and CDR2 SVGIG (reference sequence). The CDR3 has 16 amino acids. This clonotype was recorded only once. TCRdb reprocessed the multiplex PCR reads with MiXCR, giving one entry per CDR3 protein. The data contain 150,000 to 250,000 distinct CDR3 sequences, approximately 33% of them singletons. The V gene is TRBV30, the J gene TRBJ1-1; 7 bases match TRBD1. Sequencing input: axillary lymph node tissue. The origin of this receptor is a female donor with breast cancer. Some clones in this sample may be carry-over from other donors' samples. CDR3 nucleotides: TGTGCCTGCCATCCGAGGACAGGACGCTTGAACACTGAAGCTTTCTTT. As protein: CACHPRTGRLNTEAFF.